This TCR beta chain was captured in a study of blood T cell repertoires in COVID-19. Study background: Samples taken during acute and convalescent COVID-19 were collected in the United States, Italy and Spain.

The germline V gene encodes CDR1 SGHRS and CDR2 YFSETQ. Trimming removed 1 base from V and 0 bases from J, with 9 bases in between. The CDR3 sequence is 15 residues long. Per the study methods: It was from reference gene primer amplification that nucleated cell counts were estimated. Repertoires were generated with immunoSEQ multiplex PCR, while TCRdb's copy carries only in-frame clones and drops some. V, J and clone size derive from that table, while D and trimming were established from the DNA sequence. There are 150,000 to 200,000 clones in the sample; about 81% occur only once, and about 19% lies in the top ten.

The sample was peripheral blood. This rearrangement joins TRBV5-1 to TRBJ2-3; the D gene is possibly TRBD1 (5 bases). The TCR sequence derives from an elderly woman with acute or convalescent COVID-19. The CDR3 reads CASSLWAGSTDTQYF. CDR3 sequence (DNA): TGCGCCAGCAGCTTGTGGGCAGGGAGCACAGATACGCAGTATTTT.